What follows is one TCR beta chain and its context. The antigen remains unidentified. There are 15 residues in the CDR3. With V trimmed by 6 bases and J by 0 bases, 5 bases remained unmatched. TCRdb re-called the reads with MiXCR, one entry per CDR3 protein. Among 830,000 or so distinct CDR3 sequences listed, approximately 32% were seen once. The sample belongs to a study of T cell repertoires in cytomegalovirus infection. Whole-study context: Selection of CMV epitopes for the study included recently identified HLA-C-restricted and well-studied HLA-B-restricted ones.

This sequence joins TRBV12-3 or TRBV12-4 and TRBJ1-5, with TRBD1 matching 7 bases. This receptor was obtained from a human donor in good health (CMV status not recorded). Some clones in this sample may be carry-over from other donors' samples. Material: cultured CD8+ T cells from PBMCs, obtained from culture after CMV antigen stimulation. The CDR3 nucleotides are TGTGCCAGCAGCCAGGACAGGACTAGCAATCAGCCCCAGCATTTT. Translation: CASSQDRTSNQPQHF.